This entry lists 30 T cell receptor beta chains sequenced from one sample in a study of human T cells and chemical hapten exposure. The time point denotes: pre-sensitization, week 0. Treatment in this sample: therapeutic diphenylcyclopropenone sensitization with weekly scalp DPC. TCRdb used MiXCR to reprocess the RACE reads, holding one entry per CDR3 protein. The repertoire includes around 300,000 distinct CDR3 sequences, 7.5% to 9% of them detected once, and less than 1.5% sits in the top ten. Sequenced here: whole blood, sampled in connection with sensitization to the hapten diphenylcyclopropenone (DPC). These receptors were taken from a man between 18 and 29 years old with alopecia areata. Some clones in this sample may be carry-over from other donors' samples.

This clonotype turned up a few times. CDR3 nucleotide sequence: TGTGCCAGCAGCCTCGACAGGGTTGACAATGAGCAGTTCTTC. This sequence encodes CASSLDRVDNEQFF. The chain has TRBV27 and TRBJ2-1; 7 bases match TRBD1. V trimming: 6 bases; J trimming: 5 bases; junction bases outside the gene matches: 7. This CDR3 region has 14 residues. Germline CDR1 reads MNHEY; CDR2 reads SMNVEV (reference sequence).

The chain uses TRBV20-1 and TRBJ2-7; D is perhaps TRBD2 (5 bases). Germline CDR1 and CDR2: DFQATT and SNEGSKA (reference sequence). The CDR3 sequence is 14 residues long. Trimming pared 7 bases from V and 0 bases from J, leaving 16 bases between. This chain's CDR3 is CSGEAVQLSYEQYF. CDR3 nucleotides: TGCAGTGGCGAAGCGGTTCAGCTCTCCTACGAGCAGTACTTC.

The gene calls are TRBV20-1 and TRBJ1-2; a weak D match, TRBD1 (6 bases). Trimming left V 2 bases short and J 3 bases short, with 13 bases between. Germline values: CDR1 DFQATT, CDR2 SNEGSKA (reference sequence). There are 14 residues in the CDR3. The CDR3 bases are TGCAGTGCTAGAACAGGGTTTTCGCACTATGGCTACACCTTC. Amino acid sequence: CSARTGFSHYGYTF.

The chain employs TRBV10-3 and TRBJ2-1; D may be TRBD1 (6 bases). CDR1 ENHRY and CDR2 SYGVKD come from the germline V gene. The length of the CDR3 is 17 residues. V was shortened by 7 bases and J by 4 bases, with 23 bases between the two germline ends. CDR3 DNA sequence: TGTGCCATCAAAGCCTCTACAGGGCCTCTCTTTTACAATGAGCAGTTCTTC. Its translation is CAIKASTGPLFYNEQFF.

This clonotype has just a few counts. This chain connects TRBV7-8 to TRBJ1-2; weak D call: TRBD1 (6 bases). Germline V gene data show CDR1 as SGHVS and CDR2 as FQNEAQ. The V and J ends lost 4 bases and 2 bases respectively, with 14 bases between them. This CDR3 is built from 15 residues. CDR3 sequence (DNA): TGTGCCAGCAGCTCTTTGAGGACAGTCAACTATGGCTACACCTTC. The encoded protein is CASSSLRTVNYGYTF.

This clonotype turned up a few times. This chain links TRBV6-5 with TRBJ2-3; 7 positions match TRBD2. V shed 6 bases and J 4 bases; nucleotides not matched to a gene: 7. The germline CDR1 and CDR2 sequences are MNHEY and SVGAGI. This CDR3 region has 14 residues. The CDR3 loop is CASRPPSGADTQYF. CDR3 in DNA: TGTGCCAGCAGACCCCCAAGCGGGGCAGATACGCAGTATTTT.

This clonotype came up a few times. The chain recombines TRBV7-3 with TRBJ1-1; no clear D gene. The CDR3 loop spans 16 amino acids. CDR1 is SGHTA, CDR2 FQGTGA, per germline. V lost 1 base, J lost 3 bases, and 15 bases lay in between. The CDR3 region has the DNA TGTGCCAGCAGCTTAATATTGACTCCTCGGGACACTGAAGCTTTCTTT. Translated, it gives CASSLILTPRDTEAFF.

As regards this clonotype: A much larger clonotype is one base distant, so this may be a read error. V is TRBV10-2 and J is TRBJ1-1; D gene uncertain. The ends were cut back, 4 bases at V and 4 bases at J, with 7 bases in the middle. CDR3 length: 12 amino acids. CDR1 WSHSY and CDR2 SAAADI come from the germline V gene. The CDR3 bases are TGCGCCAGCAGTGGGGGTTTCACTGAAGCTTTCTTT. It yields the protein CASSGGFTEAFF.

This clonotype turned up a few times. The chain carries TRBV7-3 and TRBJ1-6; D remains ambiguous. V dropped 3 bases and J dropped 10 bases, with 7 bases sitting between them. Germline values: CDR1 SGHTA, CDR2 FQGTGA. The CDR3 runs 12 residues. The CDR3 sequence is CASSFFNSPLHF. The CDR3 bases are TGTGCCAGCAGCTTCTTTAACTCACCCCTCCACTTT.

This clonotype occurred a few times. The gene calls are TRBV7-2 and TRBJ1-4, with 8 bases that match TRBD1. The CDR3 totals 14 residues. J was trimmed by 8 bases and V by 3 bases; bases with no gene match: 5. CDR1 SGHTA and CDR2 FQGNSA come from the germline V gene. The CDR3 coding sequence is TGTGCCAGCAGCTTCCAGGGGGCAGGCGAAAAACTGTTTTTT. Translated: CASSFQGAGEKLFF.

This clonotype was seen repeatedly, ten times or more. The chain combines TRBV7-2 with TRBJ1-4, with D possibly TRBD1 on 5 matching bases. Trimming left V 5 bases short and J 7 bases short, with 17 bases between. Germline CDR1 reads SGHTA; CDR2 reads FQGNSA. This CDR3 has 15 amino acids. The CDR3 DNA follows: TGTGCCAGCAGCCCCCGCGGGGGAAGGGTTGAAAAACTGTTTTTT. Translation: CASSPRGGRVEKLFF.

This clonotype was seen a handful of times. The J gene is TRBJ1-4, the V gene TRBV7-9; no definite D call. V dropped 2 bases and J dropped 8 bases, with 15 bases sitting between them. The CDR3 runs to 15 residues. Germline CDR1 reads SEHNR; CDR2 reads FQNEAQ (reference sequence). The CDR3: CASSLSGEAWEKLFF. The CDR3 nucleotides read TGTGCCAGCAGCTTATCCGGAGAGGCGTGGGAAAAACTGTTTTTT. Supplemented by reference TRBV7-9 and TRBJ1-4, the full variable domain reads DTGVSQNPRHKITKRGQNVTFRCDPISEHNRLYWYRQTLGQGPEFLTYFQNEAQLEKSRLLSDRFSAERPKGSFSTLEIQRTEQGDSAMYLCASSLSGEAWEKLFFGSGTQLSVL.

This clonotype turned up a few times. The genes are TRBV5-4 and TRBJ2-1, with D unclear. The CDR3 contains 15 residues. V gave up 0 bases and J gave up 1 base, with 8 bases separating them. Germline V CDR1 and CDR2: SGHNT, YYREEE (reference sequence). The CDR3 bases are TGTGCCAGCAGCTTGGGGACGCTTTCCTACAATGAGCAGTTCTTC. It is translated as CASSLGTLSYNEQFF.

V and J are TRBV4-1 and TRBJ2-7; D is unclear. TRBJ2-1 matches the DNA end more closely, so the J call is doubtful. The CDR3 covers 13 residues. CDR1 and CDR2 from the germline V gene are MGHRA and YSYEKL. The CDR3 is CASSQVPAYEQFF. The CDR3 DNA is TGCGCCAGCAGCCAAGTCCCGGCCTACGAGCAGTTCTTC.

A few counts support this clonotype. The chain couples TRBV7-2 to TRBJ2-3, with TRBD2 as a possible D gene (6 bases). The germline CDR1 and CDR2 sequences are SGHTA and FQGNSA. Trimming left V 2 bases short and J 1 base short, with 13 bases between. This CDR3 has 16 residues. The CDR3 reads CASSLMGGRGTDTQYF. The CDR3 DNA follows: TGTGCCAGCAGCTTAATGGGGGGTCGGGGCACAGATACGCAGTATTTT.

The V gene is TRBV28, the J gene TRBJ1-6; D not resolved. This CDR3 region has 16 residues. The V and J ends lost 5 bases and 9 bases respectively, with 20 bases between them. Germline CDR1 is MDHEN and CDR2 is SYDVKM. CDR3 bases: TGTGCCAGCAGTATGCATGAGTGGCGCAGAGGTTCACCCCTCCACTTT. The encoded protein is CASSMHEWRRGSPLHF.

The V call is TRBV7-9, the J call TRBJ1-2, with unresolved D. V lost 1 base, J lost 4 bases, and 10 bases lay in between. Per the germline V gene, CDR1 is SEHNR and CDR2 is FQNEAQ (reference sequence). The CDR3 runs to 14 residues. The CDR3 DNA follows: TGTGCCAGCAGCTTAGATGTGAGAGTCTATGGCTACACCTTC. Protein sequence: CASSLDVRVYGYTF.

This clonotype has just a few counts. This rearrangement joins TRBV4-3 to TRBJ1-2; 8 bases map to TRBD1. Germline CDR1 LGHNA, CDR2 YSLEER. V shed 1 base and J 4 bases; nucleotides not matched to a gene: 5. This CDR3 contains 15 residues. The CDR3 DNA is TGCGCCAGCAGCCAAGTTGACAGGGGAGCCTATGGCTACACCTTC. Translating it yields CASSQVDRGAYGYTF.

The sample holds a few counts of this clonotype. CDR3 nucleotide sequence: TGCAGCGTTATCGCAGCAGAGCAGTACTTC. It encodes CSVIAAEQYF. The chain has TRBV29-1 and TRBJ2-7, with D unresolved. The V gene's germline CDR1 is SQVTM and CDR2 ANQGSEA. The ends were cut back, 5 bases at V and 7 bases at J, with 9 bases in the middle. The CDR3 is 10 residues long.

This clonotype appeared a few times. The chain links TRBV7-8 to TRBJ1-1; D gene ambiguous. CDR3 size: 15 residues. The germline V gene encodes CDR1 SGHVS and CDR2 FQNEAQ. The ends were cut back, 0 bases at V and 0 bases at J, with 8 bases in the middle. The CDR3 sequence is CASSLAVGVNTEAFF. For the CDR3, the DNA is TGTGCCAGCAGCTTAGCGGTTGGTGTGAACACTGAAGCTTTCTTT.

This chain links TRBV2 with TRBJ2-3; a possible D gene is TRBD2 (5 bases). The CDR3 totals 13 residues. V gave up 4 bases and J gave up 1 base, with 6 bases separating them. Germline V gene data show CDR1 as SNHLY and CDR2 as FYNNEI. Here the CDR3 reads CASSGTGTDTQYF. For the CDR3, the DNA is TGTGCCAGCAGTGGGACTGGCACAGATACGCAGTATTTT. Combining the CDR3 with reference TRBV2 and TRBJ2-3 gives the whole variable domain EPEVTQTPSHQVTQMGQEVILRCVPISNHLYFYWYRQILGQKVEFLVSFYNNEISEKSEIFDDQFSVERPDGSNFTLKIRSTKLEDSAMYFCASSGTGTDTQYFGPGTRLTVL.

This clonotype was observed a few times. V gene TRBV5-1 combines with J gene TRBJ2-3; TRBD2 matches 7 bases. The CDR3 extends over 15 amino acids. Germline assignment: CDR1 SGHRS and CDR2 YFSETQ. The trim removed 3 bases at V and 4 bases at J, leaving 8 bases unmatched. CDR3 bases: TGCGCCAGCAGCTCAAGCGGGGTTAGGGCAGATACGCAGTATTTT. Translated, it gives CASSSSGVRADTQYF.

The CDR3 coding sequence is TGTGCCAGCTCACAAGGAGCGGGAAACGAGCAGTACGTC. Translation: CASSQGAGNEQYV. The chain carries TRBV18 and TRBJ2-7, with 7 bases fitting TRBD2. The CDR3 contains 13 residues. The trim removed 4 bases at V and 5 bases at J, leaving 5 bases unmatched. Germline V gene sequence: CDR1 KGHSH, CDR2 LQKENI.

This clonotype appeared a few times. The chain combines TRBV5-1 with TRBJ2-5, with 10 bases identical to TRBD2. The CDR3 is made up of 16 amino acids. V lost 1 base to trimming and J lost 3 bases; unmatched junction nucleotides: 6. The germline V gene encodes CDR1 SGHRS and CDR2 YFSETQ. The CDR3 is CASSLWLAGAEETQYF. The CDR3 DNA sequence: TGCGCCAGCAGCTTGTGGCTAGCGGGGGCCGAAGAGACCCAGTACTTC.

This clonotype has a handful of counts. The rearrangement joins TRBV7-9 to TRBJ2-4, with D perhaps TRBD1 (6 bases). Germline CDR1 SEHNR, CDR2 FQNEAQ (reference sequence). With 7 bases removed from V and 6 bases from J, the gap between germline ends came to 16 bases. This CDR3 region has 14 residues. This CDR3 is CASTQPDRLNIQYF. The CDR3 bases are TGTGCCAGCACCCAGCCGGACAGATTAAACATTCAGTACTTC.

The chain combines TRBV7-2 with TRBJ2-5; D call uncertain. CDR3 length: 15 amino acids. V shed 0 bases and J shed 1 base, with 9 bases lying between them. From germline, CDR1 is SGHTA and CDR2 FQGNSA. The CDR3 coding sequence is TGTGCCAGCAGCTTAGCGACCAGAATCCAAGAGACCCAGTACTTC. Translating gives CASSLATRIQETQYF.

A few counts support this clonotype. J is TRBJ2-3 and V is TRBV6-1, with D possibly TRBD1 on 6 matching bases. Germline loops: CDR1 MNHNS, CDR2 SASEGT. The CDR3 totals 15 residues. Trimming stripped 5 bases from V and 2 bases from J, with 14 bases between. In DNA, the CDR3 is TGTGCCAGCAGTTACAGGGCGCCCACCACAGATACGCAGTATTTT. Its translation: CASSYRAPTTDTQYF.

At least ten counts were recorded for this clonotype. V and J are TRBV12-3 or TRBV12-4 and TRBJ1-2; D is ambiguous. The germline V and J ends were trimmed by 5 bases and 4 bases, with 20 bases remaining between them. There are 16 residues in the CDR3. The CDR3 is CASSPPFGRSGYGYTF. As DNA, the CDR3 is TGTGCCAGCAGTCCCCCCTTTGGTAGATCGGGCTATGGCTACACCTTC.

The V call is TRBV5-6, the J call TRBJ1-1; a possible D gene is TRBD1 (6 bases). CDR1 SGHDT and CDR2 YYEEEE come from the germline V gene. Trimming removed 7 bases from V and 3 bases from J, with 13 bases in between. This CDR3 has 13 residues. The CDR3 bases are TGTGCCAGCGTTACAGGGAGGGACACTGAAGCTTTCTTT. It codes for CASVTGRDTEAFF.

The rearrangement links TRBV2 to TRBJ1-2, with 9 bases fitting TRBD1. Germline trimming cut 5 bases from V and 7 bases from J; bases unmatched to any gene: 8. Germline V gene data show CDR1 as SNHLY and CDR2 as FYNNEI. The CDR3 totals 14 residues. The DNA for the CDR3 is TGTGCCAGCAGTCCCCGGGACAGGGTGATTGGCTACACCTTC. Its translation is CASSPRDRVIGYTF.